This T cell receptor beta chain originates from a study of shared clonotypes between healthy human individuals. Profiling relied on immunoSEQ multiplex PCR, and the TCRdb table lists in-frame clones only, not all of them. Altogether about 2,200,000 clones are present, 85% to 95% being singletons, with the ten largest covering more than 1.5%. CD45RO-negative, CCR7-positively selected cells formed the naive CD8 fraction, excluding terminally differentiated effector memory CD45RA+ cells. With 3 bases removed from V and 0 bases from J, the gap between germline ends came to 12 bases. Germline CDR1 is MNHEY and CDR2 is SMNVEV (reference sequence). The CDR3 contains 16 residues.

The sequence was collected from a man younger than 35 in good health. Some clones in this sample may be carry-over from other donors' samples. This rearrangement joins TRBV27 to TRBJ2-1; no firm D call. Input material: naive CD8+ T cells from PBMCs. CDR3 residues: CASSFILERSYNEQFF. In nucleotides, the CDR3 is TGTGCCAGCAGTTTTATCCTGGAACGCTCCTACAATGAGCAGTTCTTC.